This T cell receptor (beta chain) is from a study of tumor and adjacent non-tumor tissue in lung cancer. This sample's RNA came from whole unsorted tissue. Germline V lookup: CDR1 MNHEY, CDR2 SVGAGI. The CDR3 contains 16 residues. In regard to this clonotype: The junction differs from germline at one of its ends, possibly a read error.

A modified ARM-PCR protocol with three rounds of nested PCR amplified TCRbeta. MiXCR, applied by TCRdb to the multiplex PCR reads, yields one record per CDR3 protein. Here the sample spans tens of thousands of distinct CDR3 sequences, about 70% being singletons. The receptor was isolated from a man in his sixties with non-small cell lung cancer. What was sequenced was lung tumor tissue. This chain uses TRBV6-5 with TRBJ1-5, with 7 bases matching TRBD2. The J call could be wrong; TRBJ2-3 is a better fit for the DNA end. In DNA, the CDR3 is TGTGCCAGAAGTTACTCGGCGGGGGTCGGGAATCAGCCCCAGTATTTT. This encodes CARSYSAGVGNQPQYF.